The 25 T cell receptor beta chains below were found in one sample sequenced in a study of cytomegalovirus exposure and HLA in healthy donors. PCR used 60 Vbeta primers and 13 Jbeta primers. Sequenced by immunoSEQ multiplex PCR; TCRdb stores in-frame clones only, minus some. Found here are some 200,000 clones, approximately 83% of them singletons; the top ten hold about 0.092%. The sample taken for sequencing was PBMCs. Source of these receptors: a boy aged 2 to 10 in good health and CMV-seronegative.

This sequence joins TRBV5-1 and TRBJ1-4; TRBD1 matches at 11 bases. The CDR3 consists of 12 residues. V dropped 9 bases and J dropped 10; count of bases not matched to a gene: 5. Germline V gene sequence: CDR1 SGHRS, CDR2 YFSETQ. CDR3 amino acids: CANPDRGRKLFF. For the CDR3, the DNA is TGCGCCAACCCGGACAGGGGGCGAAAACTGTTTTTT.

V usage is TRBV4-2 and J usage is TRBJ1-1, with D possibly being TRBD1 (6 bases). CDR1 LGHNA and CDR2 YNFKEQ come from the germline V gene. The CDR3 consists of 15 residues. Trimming cost V 4 bases and J 5 bases, with 17 bases left between them. Here the CDR3 reads CASSPGPLGGTEAFF. The CDR3 coding sequence is TGTGCCAGCAGCCCAGGTCCTTTAGGGGGAACTGAAGCTTTCTTT.

This chain connects TRBV7-9 to TRBJ1-2; 9 bases match TRBD1. Looked up from germline, CDR1 is SEHNR and CDR2 is FQNEAQ (reference sequence). The CDR3 sequence is 14 residues long. V lost 5 bases to trimming and J lost 6 bases; unmatched junction nucleotides: 7. CDR3 sequence reads: CASSPGTGTNGYTF. The CDR3, as DNA: TGTGCCAGCAGCCCAGGGACAGGGACGAATGGCTACACCTTC.

This chain links TRBV10-3 with TRBJ2-2, with 8 bases matching TRBD1. J lost 0 bases, V lost 6 bases, and 0 bases had no gene match. Germline lookup yields CDR1 ENHRY and CDR2 SYGVKD. The CDR3 loop spans 14 amino acids. The DNA of the CDR3 is TGTGCCATCAGACAGGGGGCGAACACCGGGGAGCTGTTTTTT. It yields the protein CAIRQGANTGELFF.

The rearrangement uses TRBV4-2 and TRBJ1-3, with D maybe TRBD1 (5 bases). CDR3 size: 18 residues. Deletions cut 4 bases from V and 1 base from J, with 20 bases between. CDR1 is LGHNA and CDR2 is YNFKEQ in the germline V gene. CDR3 in DNA: TGTGCCAGCAGCCGCGACCGAGGGACGGGGACTTCTGGAAACACCATATATTTT. Its protein product is CASSRDRGTGTSGNTIYF.

This clone was counted a few times. The chain employs TRBV19 and TRBJ1-2; 8 bases line up with TRBD1. The CDR3 length is 15 residues. Germline V CDR1 and CDR2: LNHDA, SQIVND (reference sequence). Trimming at V came to 4 bases and at J to 5 bases, leaving 9 bases not matched to a gene. This CDR3 reads CASSSQGARGYGYTF. The CDR3 region has the DNA TGTGCCAGTAGTAGTCAGGGGGCGCGGGGTTATGGCTACACCTTC.

This chain joins TRBV9 and TRBJ2-7, with D perhaps TRBD1 (6 bases). Trimming left V 0 bases short and J 0 bases short, with 10 bases between. This CDR3 spans 15 amino acids. Germline V gene sequence: CDR1 SGDLS, CDR2 YYNGEE. The CDR3 region is CASSVGAGVSYEQYF. CDR3 coding DNA: TGTGCCAGCAGCGTAGGGGCAGGGGTCTCCTACGAGCAGTACTTC.

This chain joins TRBV5-6 and TRBJ1-2; D is ambiguous. Per germline, CDR1 SGHDT and CDR2 YYEEEE. CDR3 size: 12 residues. V dropped 1 base and J dropped 6 bases, with 7 bases sitting between them. The CDR3 protein is CASSLFQDGYTF. CDR3 sequence (DNA): TGTGCCAGCAGCTTGTTCCAGGATGGCTACACCTTC.

J is TRBJ2-1 and V is TRBV25-1, with 9 bases fitting TRBD2. The junction had 10 bases not matched to a gene; V was cut back by 6 bases and J by 7 bases. The CDR3 is 15 residues long. Germline values: CDR1 MGHDK, CDR2 SYGVNS. CDR3 residues: CASSAVAGGRNEQFF. In nucleotides, the CDR3 is TGTGCCAGCAGCGCCGTGGCGGGGGGGAGGAATGAGCAGTTCTTC.

Worth noting for this clone: At the DNA level, this CDR3 is encoded by other sequences in the same sample as well. This chain joins TRBV7-9 and TRBJ2-7, with no clear D. In germline, CDR1 is SEHNR, CDR2 FQNEAQ (reference sequence). With 1 base removed from V and 1 base from J, the gap between germline ends came to 8 bases. The length of the CDR3 is 14 residues. CDR3 nucleotide sequence: TGTGCCAGCAGCTTAGGGCGACAATCCTACGAGCAGTACTTC. It encodes CASSLGRQSYEQYF.

As concerns this clone: The junction differs from germline at one of its ends, possibly a read error. The J gene is TRBJ2-6, the V gene TRBV19; D is perhaps TRBD1 (5 bases). This CDR3 is 13 amino acids long. Germline assignment: CDR1 LNHDA and CDR2 SQIVND (reference sequence). CDR3: CASIGSGANGLTF. CDR3 in DNA: TGTGCCAGTATTGGCTCTGGGGCCAACGGCCTGACTTTC. Using reference TRBV19 and TRBJ2-6 for the parts outside the CDR3, the full variable domain is DGGITQSPKYLFRKEGQNVTLSCEQNLNHDAMYWYRQDPGQGLRLIYYSQIVNDFQKGDIAEGYSVSREKKESFPLTVTSAQKNPTAFYLCASIGSGANGLTFGAGSRLTVL.

V usage is TRBV14 and J usage is TRBJ1-2, with D perhaps TRBD1 (5 bases). CDR1 is SGHDN and CDR2 is FVKESK in the germline V gene. Trimming pared 11 bases from V and 4 bases from J, leaving 20 bases between. This CDR3 comprises 14 residues. CDR3 bases: TGTGCCGACAAACCGGGGCCGCGGGGCTATGGCTACACCTTC. As protein: CADKPGPRGYGYTF.

The chain couples TRBV6-5 to TRBJ1-5, with TRBD1 matching 8 bases. Germline-derived CDR1 and CDR2 are MNHEY and SVGAGI. The CDR3 length is 14 residues. The V gene end was trimmed by 6 bases and the J gene end by 4 bases; junction bases not matched to a gene: 5. The CDR3: CASSRDRGNQPQHF. In DNA, the CDR3 is TGTGCCAGCAGCCGCGACAGGGGAAATCAGCCCCAGCATTTT.

This clone has a single count. The chain is built from TRBV5-1 and TRBJ1-4, with D possibly matching TRBD1 (5 bases). V lost 3 bases and J 3 bases, leaving 12 bases between the germline ends. There are 15 residues in the CDR3. Germline lookup yields CDR1 SGHRS and CDR2 YFSETQ. CDR3 protein: CASSYNQGANEKLFF. As DNA, the CDR3 is TGCGCCAGCAGCTACAACCAAGGGGCTAATGAAAAACTGTTTTTT.

This sequence joins TRBV27 and TRBJ2-7, with 10 bases lining up with TRBD2. V shed 3 bases, J shed 4 bases, and the junction held 6 bases outside the gene matches. The V gene's germline CDR1 is MNHEY and CDR2 SMNVEV (reference sequence). The CDR3 extends over 15 amino acids. The CDR3 here is CASSLFSGGSYEQYF. Written as DNA, the CDR3 is TGTGCCAGCAGTTTGTTTAGCGGGGGGAGTTACGAGCAGTACTTC.

The chain recombines TRBV11-3 with TRBJ2-7, with TRBD1 as a possible D gene (6 bases). The CDR3 totals 17 residues. CDR1 and CDR2 (germline): SGHNT, YENEEA. Trimming left V 5 bases short and J 3 bases short, with 23 bases between. The CDR3: CASSPPDSLVVGYEQYF. The CDR3 coding sequence is TGTGCCAGCAGCCCCCCGGACAGTCTAGTAGTGGGCTACGAGCAGTACTTC.

DNA for the CDR3: TGTGCCACCAGCAGAGATCTTGTGGGATCGGGGGGTCGGCCCCAGCATTTT. Translating gives CATSRDLVGSGGRPQHF. The gene calls are TRBV15 and TRBJ1-5, with D perhaps TRBD1 (5 bases). Germline V CDR1 and CDR2: LNHNV, YYDKDF (reference sequence). The germline V and J ends were trimmed by 0 bases and 9 bases, with 21 bases remaining between them. The CDR3 spans 17 residues. Complete variable domain (other parts from reference TRBV15 and TRBJ1-5): DAMVIQNPRYQVTQFGKPVTLSCSQTLNHNVMYWYQQKSSQAPKLLFHYYDKDFNNEADTPDNFQSRRPNTSFCFLDIRSPGLGDTAMYLCATSRDLVGSGGRPQHFGDGTRLSIL.

The chain links TRBV28 to TRBJ1-5; D uncertain. CDR1 is MDHEN, CDR2 SYDVKM, per germline. This CDR3 has 14 residues. The V end was cut by 4 bases, the J end by 3 bases, with 10 bases between. CDR3 DNA sequence: TGTGCCAGCAGTTCGATACAGTCCAATCAGCCCCAGCATTTT. It encodes CASSSIQSNQPQHF.

This sequence joins TRBV5-4 and TRBJ1-2; maybe TRBD1 (5 bases). With 6 bases removed from V and 4 bases from J, the gap between germline ends came to 16 bases. The CDR3 extends over 14 amino acids. Germline CDR1 reads SGHNT; CDR2 reads YYREEE (reference sequence). The CDR3 DNA reads TGTGCCAGCAATACAGACGGCCAGGGCTATGGCTACACCTTC. Residues: CASNTDGQGYGYTF.

The CDR3 reads CASSLSGRAMNTEAFF. The CDR3 DNA reads TGCGCCAGCAGCTTGAGCGGGAGGGCTATGAACACTGAAGCTTTCTTT. This chain connects TRBV5-1 to TRBJ1-1; no clear D. Trimming left V 1 base short and J 0 bases short, with 13 bases between. The V gene's germline CDR1 is SGHRS and CDR2 YFSETQ. The CDR3 contains 16 residues.

This clone was counted only a few times. The CDR3 coding sequence is TGTGCCAGCAGTATAACACAACAAGAGACCCAGTACTTC. It yields the protein CASSITQQETQYF. The chain links TRBV6-5 to TRBJ2-5, with D unclear. CDR1 is MNHEY and CDR2 is SVGAGI in the germline V gene. The V and J ends lost 5 bases and 2 bases respectively, with 9 bases between them. The CDR3 has 13 amino acids.

The V call is TRBV7-2, the J call TRBJ2-3; TRBD2 matches 8 bases. V was clipped by 5 bases and J by 5 bases; unmatched bases: 9. Germline assignment: CDR1 SGHTA and CDR2 FQGNSA. The length of the CDR3 is 15 residues. CDR3 region: CASSPRTSYGDTQYF. DNA of the CDR3: TGTGCCAGCAGCCCACGGACTAGCTACGGAGATACGCAGTATTTT.

The chain recombines TRBV7-2 with TRBJ2-2, with 7 bases matching TRBD1. The CDR3 runs 14 residues. J was trimmed by 1 base and V by 7 bases; bases with no gene match: 3. Germline V CDR1 and CDR2: SGHTA, FQGNSA. The CDR3 bases are TGTGCCAGCACCGACAGGGAGAACACCGGGGAGCTGTTTTTT. Translating gives CASTDRENTGELFF.

The J gene is TRBJ2-2, the V gene TRBV7-9; D gene uncertain. The CDR3 spans 12 residues. Germline V gives CDR1 SEHNR, CDR2 FQNEAQ (reference sequence). V was shortened by 5 bases and J by 7 bases, with 8 bases between the two germline ends. DNA for the CDR3: TGTGCCAGCAGCGCTATTGGCGGGGAGCTGTTTTTT. This encodes CASSAIGGELFF.

This clone was picked up a small number of times. The chain recombines TRBV4-2 with TRBJ1-5; 8 bases align to TRBD1. Looked up from germline, CDR1 is LGHNA and CDR2 is YNFKEQ. The CDR3 extends over 15 amino acids. V was clipped by 1 base and J by 7 bases; unmatched bases: 6. CDR3 DNA sequence: TGTGCCAGCAGCCAAGTCGACAGGGGATACCAGCCCCAGCATTTT. This encodes CASSQVDRGYQPQHF.